A single sample is the source of the 10 T cell receptor beta chains below, sequenced in a study of blood T cell repertoires in COVID-19. Profiled with immunoSEQ multiplex PCR; TCRdb holds only in-frame clones, not every one. The sample holds some 160,000 clones, about nine tenths seen once. Sample: peripheral blood. All receptors come from a woman aged 70 to 79 with acute or convalescent COVID-19.

The chain couples TRBV9 to TRBJ2-1; 9 positions agree with TRBD1. Looked up from germline, CDR1 is SGDLS and CDR2 is YYNGEE. CDR3 length: 16 amino acids. V lost 4 bases and J lost 9; bases outside the gene matches: 14. The CDR3 nucleotides read TGTGCCAGCAGCCCTCCGGGACAGGGCGCAGCGGGTGAGCAGTTCTTC. It codes for CASSPPGQGAAGEQFF.

The rearrangement joins TRBV6-6 to TRBJ1-5, with 7 nucleotides matching TRBD1. CDR1 MNHNY and CDR2 SVGAGI come from the germline V gene (reference sequence). CDR3 length: 16 residues. V was clipped by 5 bases and J by 7 bases; unmatched bases: 14. CDR3 protein: CASSRRQTGLGQPQHF. CDR3 nucleotides: TGTGCCAGCAGTCGACGACAGACAGGGCTGGGACAGCCCCAGCATTTT.

This chain joins TRBV7-6 and TRBJ1-4; tentative D call: TRBD1 (6 bases). V shed 2 bases and J shed 7 bases, with 20 bases lying between them. Germline-derived CDR1 and CDR2 are SGHVS and FNYEAQ. This CDR3 region has 17 residues. CDR3 in DNA: TGTGCCAGCAGCTTACGGCCGGGGGGGCAAATAGGTGAAAAACTGTTTTTT. The encoded protein is CASSLRPGGQIGEKLFF. Filled out from reference TRBV7-6 and TRBJ1-4, the complete variable domain reads GAGVSQSPRYKVTKRGQDVALRCDPISGHVSLYWYRQALGQGPEFLTYFNYEAQQDKSGLPNDRFSAERPEGSISTLTIQRTEQRDSAMYRCASSLRPGGQIGEKLFFGSGTQLSVL.

The V gene is TRBV5-6, the J gene TRBJ1-2; no clear D. Germline V CDR1 and CDR2: SGHDT, YYEEEE. Trimming shortened V by 0 bases and J by 4 bases, and 13 bases separated the two germline ends. The CDR3 is 15 residues long. DNA for the CDR3: TGTGCCAGCAGCTTGGTACACGTCCTCTTCTATGGCTACACCTTC. This sequence encodes CASSLVHVLFYGYTF.

J is TRBJ2-5 and V is TRBV2, with D possibly TRBD1 on 6 matching bases. The CDR3 consists of 15 residues. The germline V gene has CDR1 SNHLY and CDR2 FYNNEI. The germline V and J ends were trimmed by 6 bases and 5 bases, with 19 bases remaining between them. CDR3 residues: CASSGGQLRRETQYF. CDR3 bases: TGTGCCAGCAGCGGCGGACAGTTAAGGAGGGAGACCCAGTACTTC.

The rearrangement joins TRBV4-1 to TRBJ2-2, with D perhaps matching TRBD2 (6 bases). The V end lost 1 base, the J end lost 4 bases, and 16 bases lay between the germline ends. This CDR3 comprises 17 residues. Germline CDR1 is MGHRA and CDR2 is YSYEKL. The CDR3 DNA reads TGCGCCAGCAGCCAAGGAGGCCCGGGACTGATCACCGGGGAGCTGTTTTTT. This translates into CASSQGGPGLITGELFF.

J is TRBJ2-3 and V is TRBV7-8; 9 positions match TRBD2. The CDR3 is 13 amino acids. The ends lost 11 bases at V and 1 base at J; junction bases unmatched: 4. Germline lookup yields CDR1 SGHVS and CDR2 FQNEAQ. The CDR3 DNA follows: TGTGCCGGCGGGGGGGCAGGCACAGATACGCAGTATTTT. The encoded protein is CAGGGAGTDTQYF.

This chain joins TRBV5-5 and TRBJ2-2; possible D gene TRBD2, 6 bases. The V end was cut by 2 bases, the J end by 0 bases, with 8 bases between. This CDR3 is 15 amino acids long. Germline V lookup: CDR1 SGHKS, CDR2 YYEKEE (reference sequence). The CDR3 is CASSFSGSNTGELFF. CDR3 sequence (DNA): TGTGCCAGCAGCTTTAGCGGATCGAACACCGGGGAGCTGTTTTTT.

The genes are TRBV30 and TRBJ1-6; D perhaps matches TRBD1 (5 bases). CDR3 length: 13 residues. Germline V gene lookup returns CDR1 GTSNPN and CDR2 SVGIG (reference sequence). V lost 2 bases and J 9 bases, leaving 11 bases between the germline ends. CDR3 nucleotide sequence: TGTGCCTGGAGTAAGGTCAGGGTTTCACCCCTCCACTTT. Translated, it gives CAWSKVRVSPLHF.

On this clone itself: A read error may produce the germline difference seen at one junction end. V gene TRBV6-5 combines with J gene TRBJ1-6; D unclear. This CDR3 contains 14 residues. Looked up from germline, CDR1 is MNHEY and CDR2 is SVGAGI. The CDR3 is CASSYGSETSALHF. CDR3 in DNA: TGTGCCAGCAGTTACGGGTCAGAGACTTCAGCCCTCCACTTT.